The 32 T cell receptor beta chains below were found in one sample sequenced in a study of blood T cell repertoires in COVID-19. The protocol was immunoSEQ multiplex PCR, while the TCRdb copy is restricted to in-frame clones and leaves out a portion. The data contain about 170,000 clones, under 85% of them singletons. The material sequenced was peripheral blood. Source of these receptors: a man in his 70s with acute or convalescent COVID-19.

CDR3 DNA sequence: TGTGCCAGCAGCCAAGCCGCCTCAGCGGGAGGGGACAATGAGCAGTTCTTC. The encoded protein is CASSQAASAGGDNEQFF. V is TRBV4-2 and J is TRBJ2-1; TRBD2 matches at 10 bases. V shed 1 base and J 5 bases; nucleotides not matched to a gene: 8. Looked up from germline, CDR1 is LGHNA and CDR2 is YNFKEQ. CDR3 length: 17 residues.

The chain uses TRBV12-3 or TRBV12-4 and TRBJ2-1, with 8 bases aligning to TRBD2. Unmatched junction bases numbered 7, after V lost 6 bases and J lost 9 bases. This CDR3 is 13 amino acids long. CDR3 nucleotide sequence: TGTGCCAGCAGATCGAGCGGGGGCACTGAGCAGTTCTTC. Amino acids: CASRSSGGTEQFF.

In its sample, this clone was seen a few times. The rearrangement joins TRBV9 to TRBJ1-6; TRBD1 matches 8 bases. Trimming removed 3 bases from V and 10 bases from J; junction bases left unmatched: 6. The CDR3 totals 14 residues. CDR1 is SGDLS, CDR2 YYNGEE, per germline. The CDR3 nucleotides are TGTGCCAGCAGCGCGACAGGGGAGAACTCACCCCTCCACTTT. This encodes CASSATGENSPLHF.

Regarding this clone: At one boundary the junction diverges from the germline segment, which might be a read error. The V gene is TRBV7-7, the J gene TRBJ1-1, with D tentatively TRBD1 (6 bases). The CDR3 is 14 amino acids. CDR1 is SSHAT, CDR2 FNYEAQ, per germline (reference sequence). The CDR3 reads CASSPAQGLTEAFF. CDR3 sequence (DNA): TGTGCTAGCAGCCCTGCACAGGGCCTCACTGAAGCTTTCTTT.

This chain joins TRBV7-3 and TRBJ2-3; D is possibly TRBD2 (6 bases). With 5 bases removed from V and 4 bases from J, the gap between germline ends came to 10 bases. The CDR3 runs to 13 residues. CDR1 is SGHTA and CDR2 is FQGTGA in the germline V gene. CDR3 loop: CASSRLVADTQYF. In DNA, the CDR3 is TGTGCCAGCAGCCGACTAGTGGCAGATACGCAGTATTTT.

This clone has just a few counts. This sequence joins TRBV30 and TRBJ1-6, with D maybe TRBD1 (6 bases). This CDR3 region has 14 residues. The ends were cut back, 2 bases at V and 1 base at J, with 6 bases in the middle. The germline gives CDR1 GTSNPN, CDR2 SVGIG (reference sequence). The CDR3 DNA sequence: TGTGCCTGGAGTCAGGGGTCCTATAATTCACCCCTCCACTTT. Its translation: CAWSQGSYNSPLHF.

CDR3 loop: CASSLWTSGNNEQFF. The CDR3 nucleotides read TGTGCCAGCAGTTTATGGACTAGCGGAAACAATGAGCAGTTCTTC. The chain joins TRBV28 to TRBJ2-1; 9 positions match TRBD2. The junction had 2 bases not matched to a gene; V was cut back by 0 bases and J by 5 bases. The CDR3 length is 15 residues. Germline CDR1 is MDHEN and CDR2 is SYDVKM.

Written as DNA, the CDR3 is TGTGCCAGCAGTTTGAGGAAAACCTACAATGAGCAGTTCTTC. Its protein product is CASSLRKTYNEQFF. This chain connects TRBV28 to TRBJ2-1; D call uncertain. Germline CDR1 and CDR2: MDHEN and SYDVKM. Trimming stripped 3 bases from V and 2 bases from J, with 8 bases between. CDR3 size: 14 residues. Using reference TRBV28 and TRBJ2-1 for the parts outside the CDR3, the full variable domain is DVKVTQSSRYLVKRTGEKVFLECVQDMDHENMFWYRQDPGLGLRLIYFSYDVKMKEKGDIPEGYSVSREKKERFSLILESASTNQTSMYLCASSLRKTYNEQFFGPGTRLTVL.

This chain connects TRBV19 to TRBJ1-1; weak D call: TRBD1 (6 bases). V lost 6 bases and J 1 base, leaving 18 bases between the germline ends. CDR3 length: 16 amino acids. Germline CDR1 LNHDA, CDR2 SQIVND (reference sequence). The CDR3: CASSIVGGQQNTEAFF. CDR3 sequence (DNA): TGTGCCAGTAGCATCGTAGGCGGACAGCAGAACACTGAAGCTTTCTTT. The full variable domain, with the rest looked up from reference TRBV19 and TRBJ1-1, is DGGITQSPKYLFRKEGQNVTLSCEQNLNHDAMYWYRQDPGQGLRLIYYSQIVNDFQKGDIAEGYSVSREKKESFPLTVTSAQKNPTAFYLCASSIVGGQQNTEAFFGQGTRLTVV.

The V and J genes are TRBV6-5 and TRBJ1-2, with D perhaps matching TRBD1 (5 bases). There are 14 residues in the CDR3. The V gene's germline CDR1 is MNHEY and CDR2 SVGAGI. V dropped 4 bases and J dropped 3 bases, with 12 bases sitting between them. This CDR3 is CASSSDGGDYGYTF. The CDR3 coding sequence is TGTGCCAGCAGTTCAGATGGGGGGGACTATGGCTACACCTTC.

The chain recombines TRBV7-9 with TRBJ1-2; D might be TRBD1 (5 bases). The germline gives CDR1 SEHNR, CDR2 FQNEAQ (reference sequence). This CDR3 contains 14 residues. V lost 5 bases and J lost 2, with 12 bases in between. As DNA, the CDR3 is TGTGCCAGCAGCCAACCAGGGTCCAACTATGGCTACACCTTC. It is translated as CASSQPGSNYGYTF.

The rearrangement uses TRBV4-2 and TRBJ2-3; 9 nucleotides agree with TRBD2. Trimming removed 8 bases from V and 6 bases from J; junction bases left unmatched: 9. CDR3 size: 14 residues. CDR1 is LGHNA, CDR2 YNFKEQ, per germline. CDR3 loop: CASAPGLASDTQYF. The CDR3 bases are TGTGCCAGCGCTCCGGGACTAGCTTCCGATACGCAGTATTTT.

Written as DNA, the CDR3 is TGTGCCTGGAGTGTACCAGGGCCCCCTCTCCACGAGCAGTACTTC. This translates into CAWSVPGPPLHEQYF. The chain joins TRBV30 to TRBJ2-7, with TRBD1 as a possible D gene (5 bases). This CDR3 spans 15 amino acids. V was trimmed by 0 bases and J by 5 bases, leaving 17 bases between them. From germline, CDR1 is GTSNPN and CDR2 SVGIG (reference sequence).

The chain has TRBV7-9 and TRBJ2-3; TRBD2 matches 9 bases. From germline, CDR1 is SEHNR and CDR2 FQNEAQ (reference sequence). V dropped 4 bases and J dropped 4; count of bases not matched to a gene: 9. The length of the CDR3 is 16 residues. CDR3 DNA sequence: TGTGCCAGCAGCTCGAGGGGACTAGCCGGGGCAGATACGCAGTATTTT. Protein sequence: CASSSRGLAGADTQYF. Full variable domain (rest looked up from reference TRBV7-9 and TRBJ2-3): DTGVSQNPRHKITKRGQNVTFRCDPISEHNRLYWYRQTLGQGPEFLTYFQNEAQLEKSRLLSDRFSAERPKGSFSTLEIQRTEQGDSAMYLCASSSRGLAGADTQYFGPGTRLTVL.

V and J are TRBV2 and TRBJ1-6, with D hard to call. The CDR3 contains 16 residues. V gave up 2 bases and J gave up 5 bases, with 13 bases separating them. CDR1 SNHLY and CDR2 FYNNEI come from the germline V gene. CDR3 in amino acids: CASSEIEAANNSPLHF. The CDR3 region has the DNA TGTGCCAGCAGTGAAATCGAGGCAGCCAATAATTCACCCCTCCACTTT. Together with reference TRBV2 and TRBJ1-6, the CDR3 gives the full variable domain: EPEVTQTPSHQVTQMGQEVILRCVPISNHLYFYWYRQILGQKVEFLVSFYNNEISEKSEIFDDQFSVERPDGSNFTLKIRSTKLEDSAMYFCASSEIEAANNSPLHFGNGTRLTVT.

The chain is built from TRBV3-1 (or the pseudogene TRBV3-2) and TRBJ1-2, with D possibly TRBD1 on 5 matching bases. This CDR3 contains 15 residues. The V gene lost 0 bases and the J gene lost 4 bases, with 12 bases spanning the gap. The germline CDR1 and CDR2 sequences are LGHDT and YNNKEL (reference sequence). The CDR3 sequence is CASSQDSAGIYGYTF. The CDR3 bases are TGTGCCAGCAGCCAAGATTCAGCAGGGATCTATGGCTACACCTTC.

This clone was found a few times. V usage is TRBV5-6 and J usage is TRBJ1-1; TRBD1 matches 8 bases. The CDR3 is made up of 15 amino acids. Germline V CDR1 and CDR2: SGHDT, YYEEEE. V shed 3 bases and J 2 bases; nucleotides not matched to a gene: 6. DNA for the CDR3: TGTGCCAGCAGCTACGCCGGGACAGGTAACACTGAAGCTTTCTTT. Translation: CASSYAGTGNTEAFF.

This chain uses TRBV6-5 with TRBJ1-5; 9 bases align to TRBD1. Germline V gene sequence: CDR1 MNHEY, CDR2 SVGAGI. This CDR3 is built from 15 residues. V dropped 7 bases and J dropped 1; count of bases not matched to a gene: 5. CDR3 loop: CASKTGGGSNQPQHF. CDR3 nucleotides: TGTGCCAGCAAAACAGGGGGCGGGAGCAATCAGCCCCAGCATTTT.

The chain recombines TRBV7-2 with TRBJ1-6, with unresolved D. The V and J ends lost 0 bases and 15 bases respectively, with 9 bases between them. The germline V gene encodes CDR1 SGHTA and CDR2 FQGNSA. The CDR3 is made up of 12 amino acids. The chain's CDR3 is CASSLAVADLHF. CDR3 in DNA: TGTGCCAGCAGCTTAGCGGTAGCCGACCTCCACTTT.

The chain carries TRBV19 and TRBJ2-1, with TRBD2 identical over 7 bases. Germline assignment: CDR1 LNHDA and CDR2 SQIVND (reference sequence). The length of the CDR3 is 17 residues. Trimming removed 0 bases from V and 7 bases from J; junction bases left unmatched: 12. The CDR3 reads CASSIDGTQRGGNEQFF. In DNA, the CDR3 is TGTGCCAGTAGTATAGACGGGACTCAGCGGGGCGGAAATGAGCAGTTCTTC.

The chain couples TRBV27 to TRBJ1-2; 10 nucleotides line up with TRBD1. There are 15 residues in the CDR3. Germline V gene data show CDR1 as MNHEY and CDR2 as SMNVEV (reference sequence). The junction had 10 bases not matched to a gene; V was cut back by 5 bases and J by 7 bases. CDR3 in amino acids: CASSPQGTGASGYTF. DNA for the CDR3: TGTGCCAGCAGTCCACAGGGGACAGGGGCTTCTGGCTACACCTTC.

The CDR3 nucleotides are TGTGCCAGCAGTCTCACAGGTCCGGAGGGCTACACCTTC. Translation gives CASSLTGPEGYTF. The V and J genes are TRBV2 and TRBJ1-2, with TRBD1 as a possible D gene (5 bases). Germline CDR1 and CDR2: SNHLY and FYNNEI. There are 13 residues in the CDR3. Trimming removed 5 bases from V and 8 bases from J, with 15 bases in between. The full variable domain, with the rest looked up from reference TRBV2 and TRBJ1-2, is EPEVTQTPSHQVTQMGQEVILRCVPISNHLYFYWYRQILGQKVEFLVSFYNNEISEKSEIFDDQFSVERPDGSNFTLKIRSTKLEDSAMYFCASSLTGPEGYTFGSGTRLTVV.

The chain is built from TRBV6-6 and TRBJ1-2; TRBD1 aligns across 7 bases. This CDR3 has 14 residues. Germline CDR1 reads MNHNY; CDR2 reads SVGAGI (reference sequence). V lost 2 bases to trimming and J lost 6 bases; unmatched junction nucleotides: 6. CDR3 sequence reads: CASSYDRAFDGYTF. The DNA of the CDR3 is TGTGCCAGCAGTTACGACAGGGCGTTTGATGGCTACACCTTC.

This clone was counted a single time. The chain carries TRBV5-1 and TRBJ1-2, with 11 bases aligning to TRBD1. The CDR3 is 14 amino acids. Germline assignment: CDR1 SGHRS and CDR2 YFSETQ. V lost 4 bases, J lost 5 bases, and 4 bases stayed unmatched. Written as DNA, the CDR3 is TGCGCCAGCAGCCACGGACAGGGGGCTTATGGCTACACCTTC. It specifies CASSHGQGAYGYTF.

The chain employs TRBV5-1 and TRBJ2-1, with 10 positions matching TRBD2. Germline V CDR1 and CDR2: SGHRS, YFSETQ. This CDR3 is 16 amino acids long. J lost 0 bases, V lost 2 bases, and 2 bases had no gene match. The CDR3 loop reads CASSFSGGSSYNEQFF. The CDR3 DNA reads TGCGCCAGCAGCTTTAGCGGGGGGAGCTCCTACAATGAGCAGTTCTTC.

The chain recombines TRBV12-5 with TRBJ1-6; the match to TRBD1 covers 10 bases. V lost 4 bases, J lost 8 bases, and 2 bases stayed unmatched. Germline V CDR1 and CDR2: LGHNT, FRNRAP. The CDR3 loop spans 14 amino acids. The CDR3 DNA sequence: TGTGCTAGTGGTTACGACAGGGGGCATTCACCCCTCCACTTT. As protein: CASGYDRGHSPLHF. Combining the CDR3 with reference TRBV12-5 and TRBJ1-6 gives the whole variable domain DARVTQTPRHKVTEMGQEVTMRCQPILGHNTVFWYRQTMMQGLELLAYFRNRAPLDDSGMPKDRFSAEMPDATLATLKIQPSEPRDSAVYFCASGYDRGHSPLHFGNGTRLTVT.

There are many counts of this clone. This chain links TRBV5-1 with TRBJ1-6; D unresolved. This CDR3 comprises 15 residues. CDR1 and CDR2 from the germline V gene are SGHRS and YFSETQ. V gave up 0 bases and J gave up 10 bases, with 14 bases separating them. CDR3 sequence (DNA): TGCGCCAGCAGCTTGGGTGGAGGGATACGCTCACCCCTCCACTTT. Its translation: CASSLGGGIRSPLHF.

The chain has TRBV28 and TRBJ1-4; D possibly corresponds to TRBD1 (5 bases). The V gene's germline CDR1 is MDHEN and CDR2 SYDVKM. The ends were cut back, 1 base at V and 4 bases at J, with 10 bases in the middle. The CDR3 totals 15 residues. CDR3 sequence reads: CASSLSTANNEKLFF. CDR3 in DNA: TGTGCCAGCAGTTTATCGACAGCAAATAATGAAAAACTGTTTTTT.

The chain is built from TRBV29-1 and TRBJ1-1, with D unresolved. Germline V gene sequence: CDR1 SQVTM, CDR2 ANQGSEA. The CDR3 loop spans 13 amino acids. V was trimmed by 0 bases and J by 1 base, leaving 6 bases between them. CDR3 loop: CSVEENRNTEAFF. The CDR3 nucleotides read TGCAGCGTTGAAGAGAACAGGAACACTGAAGCTTTCTTT.

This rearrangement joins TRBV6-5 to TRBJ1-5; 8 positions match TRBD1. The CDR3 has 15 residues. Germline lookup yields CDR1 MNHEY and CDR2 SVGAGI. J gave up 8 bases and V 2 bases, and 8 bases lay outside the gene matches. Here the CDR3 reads CASSYAGQGSEPQHF. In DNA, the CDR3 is TGTGCCAGCAGTTACGCTGGACAGGGTAGCGAGCCCCAGCATTTT.

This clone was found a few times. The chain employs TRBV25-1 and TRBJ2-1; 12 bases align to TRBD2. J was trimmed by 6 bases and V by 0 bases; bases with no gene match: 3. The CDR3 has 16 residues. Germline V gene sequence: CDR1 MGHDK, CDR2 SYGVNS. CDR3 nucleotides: TGTGCCAGCAGTGAATACCGGACTAGCGGGATCAATGAGCAGTTCTTC. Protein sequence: CASSEYRTSGINEQFF.

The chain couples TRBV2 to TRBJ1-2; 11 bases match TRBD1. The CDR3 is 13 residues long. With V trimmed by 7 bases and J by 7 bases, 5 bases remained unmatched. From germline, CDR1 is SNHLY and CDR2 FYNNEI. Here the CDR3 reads CASTGQGASGYTF. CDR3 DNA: TGTGCCAGCACCGGACAGGGGGCCTCTGGCTACACCTTC.